These 6 T cell receptor beta chains share one sample of origin, sequenced in a study of blood T cells in healthy people across ages. The second PCR ran about 6 to 12 cycles with a sample-barcoded 5' primer and J-beta primers. In TCRdb, the 5' RACE reads were re-called with MiXCR into one record per CDR3 protein. The sample lists about 1.4 million distinct CDR3 sequences, approximately 59% occurring once. The specimen sequenced was blood. The receptors here all came from a man aged 18 to 30 in good health.

The CDR3 sequence is CASSLWAYERHIQYF. CDR3 in DNA: TGTGCCAGCAGTCTCTGGGCCTATGAAAGGCACATTCAGTACTTC. This sequence joins TRBV6-6 and TRBJ2-4; D not resolved. Germline loops: CDR1 MNHNY, CDR2 SVGAGI (reference sequence). V shed 5 bases and J shed 8 bases, with 19 bases lying between them. The CDR3 runs 15 residues.

V and J are TRBV27 and TRBJ2-1; 8 nucleotides agree with TRBD1. V dropped 6 bases and J dropped 6; count of bases not matched to a gene: 13. The CDR3 length is 16 residues. CDR1 and CDR2 from the germline V gene are MNHEY and SMNVEV (reference sequence). The CDR3 is CASRTMSGQASNEQFF. CDR3 bases: TGTGCCAGCAGGACAATGTCGGGACAGGCAAGCAATGAGCAGTTCTTC.

The J gene is TRBJ2-2, the V gene TRBV4-2; the match to TRBD1 covers 8 bases. The CDR3 runs 16 residues. Germline values: CDR1 LGHNA, CDR2 YNFKEQ. Trimming at V came to 5 bases and at J to 2 bases, leaving 7 bases not matched to a gene. DNA for the CDR3: TGTGCCAGCAGCGGCCGGGACAGGCTTAACACCGGGGAGCTGTTTTTT. It specifies CASSGRDRLNTGELFF.

The chain uses TRBV27 and TRBJ1-1; D unclear. Trimming left V 0 bases short and J 0 bases short, with 11 bases between. The CDR3 is 16 residues long. Germline CDR1 is MNHEY and CDR2 is SMNVEV (reference sequence). CDR3 amino acids: CASSLSAGLLNTEAFF. The CDR3 DNA sequence: TGTGCCAGCAGTTTATCGGCAGGACTACTGAACACTGAAGCTTTCTTT.

This chain links TRBV7-2 with TRBJ2-5; 10 nucleotides line up with TRBD2. The better agreement between TRBJ2-7 and the DNA end casts doubt on the J call. The CDR3 loop spans 14 amino acids. Germline V lookup: CDR1 SGHTA, CDR2 FQGNSA. CDR3 DNA sequence: TGTGCCAGCAGCACCGGACTAGCGGACTACGAGCAGTACTTC. Protein sequence: CASSTGLADYEQYF.

The rearrangement links TRBV7-8 to TRBJ2-7; D is perhaps TRBD1 (5 bases). The CDR3 totals 14 residues. In germline, CDR1 is SGHVS, CDR2 FQNEAQ. V lost 5 bases to trimming and J lost 3 bases, with 14 bases between them. DNA for the CDR3: TGTGCCAGCAGCGCCTTACAGGTTCACTACGAGCAGTACTTC. Translating it yields CASSALQVHYEQYF.